The clone carrying this TCR beta chain was seen many times. The antigen is unknown. The data originate from a study of blood T cells in healthy people across ages. Every donor contributed ten milliliters of peripheral blood by blood draw. Overall study results and limits: Older individuals had lower TCR beta diversity per million T cells (the decline was roughly linear).

The use of a sample-barcoded 5' primer and a J-beta primer mix characterized a second PCR of about 7 to 12 cycles. TCRdb called the 5' RACE reads again in MiXCR, with one record for every CDR3 protein. The profile covers about 1.4 million distinct CDR3 sequences, with around 55% appearing a single time and 6.5% to 8% taken by the ten largest. This receptor was obtained from a man aged 18 to 29 in good health. The material sequenced was blood.

This CDR3 reads CASSPRDSYGYTF. The CDR3 bases are TGTGCCAGCAGTCCCCGGGACAGCTATGGCTACACCTTC. The V and J genes are TRBV6-1 and TRBJ1-2; 7 bases are shared with TRBD1. Trimming at V came to 5 bases and at J to 4 bases, leaving 4 bases not matched to a gene. The CDR3 totals 13 residues. Germline CDR1 reads MNHNS; CDR2 reads SASEGT.